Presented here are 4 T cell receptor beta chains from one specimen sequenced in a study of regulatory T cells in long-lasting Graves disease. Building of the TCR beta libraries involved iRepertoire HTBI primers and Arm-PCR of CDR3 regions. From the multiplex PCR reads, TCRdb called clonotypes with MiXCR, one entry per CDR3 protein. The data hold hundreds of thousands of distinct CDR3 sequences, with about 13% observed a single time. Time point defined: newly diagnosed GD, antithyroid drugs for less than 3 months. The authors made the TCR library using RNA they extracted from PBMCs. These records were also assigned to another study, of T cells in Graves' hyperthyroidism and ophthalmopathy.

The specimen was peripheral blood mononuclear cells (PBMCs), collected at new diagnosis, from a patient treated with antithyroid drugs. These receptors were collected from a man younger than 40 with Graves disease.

The chain's CDR3 is CASSIEETQYF. For the CDR3, the DNA is TGTGCCAGTAGTATCGAGGAGACCCAGTACTTC. The gene calls are TRBV19 and TRBJ2-5; D call uncertain. The CDR3 contains 11 residues. Germline CDR1 is LNHDA and CDR2 is SQIVND (reference sequence). The germline V and J ends were trimmed by 3 bases and 5 bases, with 4 bases remaining between them.

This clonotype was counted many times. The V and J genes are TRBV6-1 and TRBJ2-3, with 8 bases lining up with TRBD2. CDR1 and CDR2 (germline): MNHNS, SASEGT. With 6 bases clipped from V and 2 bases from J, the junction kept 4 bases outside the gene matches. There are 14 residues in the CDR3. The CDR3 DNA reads TGTGCCAGCAGAGCACTAGCGGTCACAGATACGCAGTATTTT. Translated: CASRALAVTDTQYF.

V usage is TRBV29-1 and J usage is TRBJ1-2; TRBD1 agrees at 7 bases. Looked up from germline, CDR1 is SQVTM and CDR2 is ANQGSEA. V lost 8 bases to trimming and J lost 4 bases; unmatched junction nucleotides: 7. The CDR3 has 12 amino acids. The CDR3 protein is CSTHRGGYGYTF. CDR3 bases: TGCAGCACCCACAGGGGCGGCTATGGCTACACCTTC.

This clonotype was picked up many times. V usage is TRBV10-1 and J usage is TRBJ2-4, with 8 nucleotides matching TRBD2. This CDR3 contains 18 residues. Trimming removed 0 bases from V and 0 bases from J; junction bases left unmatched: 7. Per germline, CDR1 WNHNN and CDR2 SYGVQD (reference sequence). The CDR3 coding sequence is TGCGCCAGCAGTGAGTCGAAGGTAGCGGGAACAGCCAAAAACATTCAGTACTTC. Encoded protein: CASSESKVAGTAKNIQYF.